The rows below give T cell receptor beta chains drawn from one sample of a study of early T cells in non-severe SARS-CoV-2 infection. Each CDR3 protein gets one entry after TCRdb re-called the 5' RACE reads with MiXCR. The repertoire includes approximately 75,000 distinct CDR3 sequences, approximately 15% of them detected once, and around 3.7% sits in the top ten. Source: whole blood, taken at baseline. The receptors shown here come from an adult who was a healthcare worker with PCR-confirmed SARS-CoV-2 infection or an uninfected control (not recorded which). Both conserved end residues are part of each CDR3. A D gene is named only where the DNA matches it firmly. Some rows have no size entry. The others give once, few or many, or a class for an expanded clone.

>TRBD2|TRBJ2-7|few|TRBV18
CASSPPSSGKEQYF
TGTGCCAGCTCACCACCCTCAAGCGGGAAGGAGCAGTACTTC
>-|TRBJ1-2|-|TRBV18
CASSPQTEYGYTF
TGTGCCAGCTCACCTCAGACGGAGTATGGCTACACCTTC
>-|TRBJ1-1|-|TRBV6-1
CASSQGGGGNTEAFF
TGTGCCAGCAGTCAGGGAGGAGGGGGTAACACTGAAGCTTTCTTT
>-|TRBJ2-3|-|TRBV11-2
CASSHLLGGAPTDTQYF
TGTGCCAGCAGCCATTTGCTGGGCGGCGCACCAACAGATACGCAGTATTTT
>-|TRBJ2-7|-|TRBV7-2
CASSLDRPPNEQYF
TGTGCCAGCAGCCTGGACCGACCTCCTAACGAGCAGTACTTC
>TRBD1|TRBJ2-7|-|TRBV5-1
CASSTQTGSGHEQYF
TGCGCCAGCAGCACCCAGACAGGGTCGGGCCACGAGCAGTACTTC
>TRBD2|TRBJ2-5|-|TRBV3-1
CASSPDAGVLQETQYF
TGTGCCAGCAGCCCAGATGCGGGGGTGCTTCAAGAGACCCAGTACTTC
>TRBD2|TRBJ2-2|-|TRBV11-3
CASSTGLGSGELFF
TGTGCCAGCAGCACCGGACTAGGGAGCGGGGAGCTGTTTTTT
>-|TRBJ1-2|-|TRBV20-1
CSARDSNYGYTF
TGCAGTGCTAGAGACAGCAACTATGGCTACACCTTC
>-|TRBJ1-6|few|TRBV7-9
CASSAGGARRNSPLHF
TGTGCCAGCAGTGCAGGAGGAGCCAGGCGTAATTCACCCCTCCACTTT
>-|TRBJ2-3|many|TRBV7-6
CASSLRLSDTQYF
TGTGCCAGCAGCTTGAGACTATCAGATACGCAGTATTTT
>TRBD2|TRBJ2-7|-|TRBV28
CASSELAGVVSYEQYF
TGTGCCAGCAGTGAACTAGCGGGAGTTGTCTCCTACGAGCAGTACTTC
>TRBD2|TRBJ2-7|many|TRBV20-1
CSARDITSGRVNEQYF
TGCAGTGCTAGAGATATTACTAGCGGGAGGGTAAACGAGCAGTACTTC
>-|TRBJ2-2|-|TRBV7-8
CASSLVGLPNTGELFF
TGTGCCAGCAGCTTAGTGGGCTTGCCGAACACCGGGGAGCTGTTTTTT
>-|TRBJ2-7|many|TRBV16
CASCLADLSEQYF
TGTGCCAGCTGCTTAGCGGACCTTAGCGAGCAGTACTTC
>-|TRBJ1-2|few|TRBV18
CASSPRTPAHGYTF
TGTGCCAGCTCACCACGCACACCCGCGCATGGCTACACCTTC
>-|TRBJ1-2|few|TRBV7-2
CASSLVTGIGYGYTF
TGTGCCAGCAGCTTAGTCACAGGGATAGGCTATGGCTACACCTTC
>TRBD1|TRBJ2-5|-|TRBV9
CASSGQGFVETQYF
TGTGCCAGCAGCGGACAGGGGTTTGTAGAGACCCAGTACTTC
>-|TRBJ2-2|few|TRBV27
CASSFFPDSQNTGELFF
TGTGCCAGCAGTTTTTTCCCGGACAGCCAGAACACCGGGGAGCTGTTTTTT
>TRBD1|TRBJ1-1|many|TRBV29-1
CSVRTGLTEAFF
TGCAGCGTCCGGACAGGGCTCACTGAAGCTTTCTTT
>-|TRBJ2-7|few|TRBV4-2
CASSQEVGGDEQYF
TGTGCCAGCAGCCAAGAAGTAGGAGGAGATGAGCAGTACTTC
>TRBD1|TRBJ2-3|many|TRBV28
CASSTSGTGYPDTQYF
TGTGCCAGCAGTACTTCCGGGACAGGTTATCCAGATACGCAGTATTTT
>TRBD2|TRBJ2-1|few|TRBV18
CASSPWTSNNEQFF
TGTGCCAGCTCACCTTGGACTAGCAACAATGAGCAGTTCTTC
>-|TRBJ2-1|-|TRBV24-1
CATSDPLQVEQFF
TGTGCCACCAGTGATCCTCTCCAGGTTGAGCAGTTCTTC
>-|TRBJ1-2|few|TRBV3-1
CASSQGDYGYTF
TGTGCCAGCAGCCAGGGGGACTATGGCTACACCTTC
>-|TRBJ2-4|few|TRBV20-1
CSARDFGGAKNIQYF
TGCAGTGCTAGAGATTTCGGGGGAGCCAAAAACATTCAGTACTTC